Described below is a single TCR delta chain sequence and its context. TCRdb called clones anew from the RT-PCR reads with CATT. The table lists over 1,500 delta-chain clones, roughly 18% of them singletons. Germline V gene sequence: CDR1 GEAIGNYY, CDR2 EKD. CDR3 size: 18 residues. With 1 base clipped from V and 4 bases from J, the junction kept 12 bases outside the gene matches. This record comes from a study of gamma-delta T cells after stem cell transplantation. The chain couples TRDV2 to TRDJ1; 12 positions agree with TRDD3. This receptor was identified in a human donor. It is not recorded whose cells these are; they may come from a transplant donor. Sequences were obtained from gamma-delta T cells. The CDR3, as DNA: TGTGCCTGTGACACGCTCCTGGGGGATACGGTGTATGACGATAAACTCATCTTT. This codes for CACDTLLGDTVYDDKLIF.